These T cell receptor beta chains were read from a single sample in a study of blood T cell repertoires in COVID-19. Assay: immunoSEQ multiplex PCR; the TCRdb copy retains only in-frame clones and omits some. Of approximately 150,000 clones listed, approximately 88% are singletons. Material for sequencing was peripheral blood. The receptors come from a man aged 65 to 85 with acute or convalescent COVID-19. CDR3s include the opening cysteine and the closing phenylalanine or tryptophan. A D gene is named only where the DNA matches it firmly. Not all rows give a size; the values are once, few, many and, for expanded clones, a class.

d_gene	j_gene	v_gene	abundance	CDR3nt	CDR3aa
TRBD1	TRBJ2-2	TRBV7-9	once	TGTGCCAGCAGCCCTGGGACAGGGAAGGGCACCGGGGAGCTGTTTTTT	CASSPGTGKGTGELFF
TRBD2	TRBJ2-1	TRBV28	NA	TGTGCCAGCAGTCAACCGGGACTAGCGGGCTCGAGCTCCTACAATGAGCAGTTCTTC	CASSQPGLAGSSSYNEQFF
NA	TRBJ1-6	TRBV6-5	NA	TGTGCCAGCAGTTACTCGCCGGGACAAACTAATTCACCCCTCCACTTT	CASSYSPGQTNSPLHF
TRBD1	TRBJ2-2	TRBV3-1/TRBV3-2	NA	TGTGCCAGCAGCCAAGCTAGGGACCGGGACAGGGGGACCGGGGAGCTGTTTTTT	CASSQARDRDRGTGELFF
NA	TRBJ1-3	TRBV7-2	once	TGTGCCAGCATCGAGGACACCTCTGGAAACACCATATATTTT	CASIEDTSGNTIYF
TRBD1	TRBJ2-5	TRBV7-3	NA	TGTGCCAGCAGCGGACAGGGGGAGGAGACCCAGTACTTC	CASSGQGEETQYF
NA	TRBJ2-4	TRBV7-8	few	TGTGCCAGCAGTCTTAGTAGGGGACTGCGTTTTTCTGGTCTAGTCGGAAAAGACATTCAGTACTTC	CASSLSRGLRFSGLVGKDIQYF
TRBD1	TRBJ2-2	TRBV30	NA	TGTGCCTGGAGAAAAGGACAGGGCACCGGGGAGCTGTTTTTT	CAWRKGQGTGELFF
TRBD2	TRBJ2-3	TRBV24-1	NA	TGTGCCACCAGTGATGGGGTGGGGGGGACAGATACGCAGTATTTT	CATSDGVGGTDTQYF
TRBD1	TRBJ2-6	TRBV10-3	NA	TGTGCCATCAGTGAGTCGCGATATACAAGACAGGGTCGCTCTGGGGCCAACGTCCTGACTTTC	CAISESRYTRQGRSGANVLTF
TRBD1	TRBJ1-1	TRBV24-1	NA	TGTGCCACCAGCGCGACAGGGGGCCGGGTAAGCGTGATGAACACTGAAGCTTTCTTT	CATSATGGRVSVMNTEAFF
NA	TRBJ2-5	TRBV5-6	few	TGTGCCAGCAGCCCCTTGGGGGGGCTCCAGACCCAGTACTTC	CASSPLGGLQTQYF
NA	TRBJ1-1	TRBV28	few	TGTGCCAGCAGTTTTCGCGGAGGGGGGGCTGAAGCTTTCTTT	CASSFRGGGAEAFF
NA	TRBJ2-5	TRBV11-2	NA	TGTGCCAGCAGTAAGAACCCGGGGGGCGGGGAGACCCAGTACTTC	CASSKNPGGGETQYF
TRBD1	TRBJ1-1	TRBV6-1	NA	TGTGCCAGCAGTGAACAGGGGGTTTACACTGAAGCTTTCTTT	CASSEQGVYTEAFF
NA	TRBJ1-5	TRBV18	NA	TGTGCCAGCGCCGACGGTGTGGGGGCCAGTCAGCCCCAGCATTTT	CASADGVGASQPQHF
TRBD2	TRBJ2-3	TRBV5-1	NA	TGCGCCAGCAGCAGCCGGACTAGCGGGGTAATAGATACGCAGTATTTT	CASSSRTSGVIDTQYF
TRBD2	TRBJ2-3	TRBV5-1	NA	TGCGCCAGCAGCTTTAGTAGCGGGGGGGCAGATACGCAGTATTTT	CASSFSSGGADTQYF
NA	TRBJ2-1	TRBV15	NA	TGTGCCACCAGCAGAGGGCGAGCGAGCACCTACAATGAGCAGTTCTTC	CATSRGRASTYNEQFF
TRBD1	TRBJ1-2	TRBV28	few	TGTGCCAGCAGGAAGGGACAGGGGACCTATGGCTACACCTTC	CASRKGQGTYGYTF
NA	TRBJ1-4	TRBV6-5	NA	TGTGCCAGCAGTTACATTTCCACGGGGGAAAAACTGTTTTTT	CASSYISTGEKLFF
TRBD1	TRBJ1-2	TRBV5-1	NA	TGCGCCAGCAGCCCGGGACAGGGGACCGCTGGCTACACCTTC	CASSPGQGTAGYTF
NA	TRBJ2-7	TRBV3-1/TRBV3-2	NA	TGTGCCAGCAGCCAAGTTGCAGGGCGGTCCGCCAATTCCTACGAGCAGTACTTC	CASSQVAGRSANSYEQYF
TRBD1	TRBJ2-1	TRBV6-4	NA	TGTGCCAGCAGTGAAACCGGGACAGGCGGGATCGCGCGGCAGTTCTTC	CASSETGTGGIARQFF
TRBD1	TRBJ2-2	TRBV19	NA	TGTGCCAGTTTAGACAGGGGGAACACCGGGGAGCTGTTTTTT	CASLDRGNTGELFF
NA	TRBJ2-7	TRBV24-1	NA	TGTGCCACCAGTGATCGAGGGGGGCGGGGGCACTACGAGCAGTACTTC	CATSDRGGRGHYEQYF
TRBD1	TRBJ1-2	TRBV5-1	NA	TGCGCCAGCAGCTTACCCGGACAGGGGAAGAATGGCTACACCTTC	CASSLPGQGKNGYTF
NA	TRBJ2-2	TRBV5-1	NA	TGCGCCAGCAGCTTGGGCAGGGCCAGCGGGGAGCTGTTTTTT	CASSLGRASGELFF
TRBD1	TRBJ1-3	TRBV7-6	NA	TGTGCCAGCAGCCCCCAACAGGGGGGCACTGGAAACACCATATATTTT	CASSPQQGGTGNTIYF
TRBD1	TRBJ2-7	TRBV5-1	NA	TGCGCCAGCAGTTCTGGGACAGGATCCCTGGGCGAGCAGTACTTC	CASSSGTGSLGEQYF
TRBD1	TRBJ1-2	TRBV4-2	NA	TGTGCCAGCAGCCAAGATTCGGGACAGGGTTTTTCCTACACCTTC	CASSQDSGQGFSYTF
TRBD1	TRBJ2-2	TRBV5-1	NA	TGCGCCAGCAGCTCGGGATGGGCAGGGGGATTCGCGAACACCGGGGAGCTGTTTTTT	CASSSGWAGGFANTGELFF
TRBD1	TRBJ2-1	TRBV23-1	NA	TGCGCCAGCAGTCCGAAAATTTACAGGGGTTCGGCAGGGGATTCCAATGAGCAGTTCTTC	CASSPKIYRGSAGDSNEQFF
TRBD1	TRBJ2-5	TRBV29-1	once	TGCAGCGTGGATAAGGACAGGGCGAGGGAGACCCAGTACTTC	CSVDKDRARETQYF
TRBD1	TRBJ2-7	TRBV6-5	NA	TGTGCCAGCAGTCAGGGACAGGGTTGGGCCGAGCAGTACTTC	CASSQGQGWAEQYF
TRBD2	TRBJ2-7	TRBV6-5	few	TGTGCCAGCAGCCGCCGGGTGGGGGGGAACGAGCAGTACTTC	CASSRRVGGNEQYF
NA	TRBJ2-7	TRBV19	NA	TGTGCCAGCCAGGGGGGAAGAGGCCCCTACGAGCAGTACTTC	CASQGGRGPYEQYF
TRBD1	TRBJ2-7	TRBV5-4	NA	TGTGCCAGCAGCTCCAGGACAGGGTTAGGATACGAGCAGTACTTC	CASSSRTGLGYEQYF
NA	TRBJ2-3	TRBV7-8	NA	TGTGCCAGCAGTTTCGGGGGTAGCACAGATACGCAGTATTTT	CASSFGGSTDTQYF
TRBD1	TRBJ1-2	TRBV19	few	TGTGCCAGTAGAACCGGGACAGGGGGCGATGGCTACACCTTC	CASRTGTGGDGYTF